Included here is one T cell receptor beta chain sequence, with context. The record originates from a study of blood T cell repertoires in COVID-19. Study details: T cells, B-cell-depleted T cells, or PBMCs provided the cDNA or gDNA that served as material.

As originally analysed: Nucleated cell counts were estimated from reference gene primer amplification. Only in-frame clones appear in the TCRdb table, and some are missing; sequencing was by immunoSEQ multiplex PCR. The V and J calls and clone size come from that table; D and trimming were worked out from the DNA. The table records 45,000 to 60,000 clones, less than 95% of them present only once. V shed 3 bases and J shed 6 bases, with 9 bases lying between them. Germline-derived CDR1 and CDR2 are KGHSH and LQKENI. The CDR3 has 12 amino acids. The sample comprised peripheral blood. The chain is built from TRBV18 and TRBJ2-7; D might be TRBD1 (6 bases). The clonotype was recovered from a man between 70 and 80 years old with active COVID-19. The CDR3 DNA reads TGTGCCAGCTCACCCCTCAGGGGCGAGCAGTACTTC. Protein: CASSPLRGEQYF.